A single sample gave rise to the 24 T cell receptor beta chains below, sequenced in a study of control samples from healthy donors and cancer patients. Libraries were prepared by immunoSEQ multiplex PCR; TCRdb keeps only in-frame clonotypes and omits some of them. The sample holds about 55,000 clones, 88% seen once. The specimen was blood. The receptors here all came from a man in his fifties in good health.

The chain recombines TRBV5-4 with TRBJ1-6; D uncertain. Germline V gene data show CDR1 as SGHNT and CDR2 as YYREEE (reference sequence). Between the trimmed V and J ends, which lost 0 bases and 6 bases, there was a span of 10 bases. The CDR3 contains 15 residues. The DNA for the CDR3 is TGTGCCAGCAGCTTGGCCGGACGGTCTAATTCACCCCTCCACTTT. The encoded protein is CASSLAGRSNSPLHF.

This chain's CDR3 is CASSQEATNEKLFF. CDR3 DNA sequence: TGCGCCAGCAGCCAAGAGGCAACTAATGAAAAACTGTTTTTT. The V and J genes are TRBV4-3 and TRBJ1-4; no clear D gene. V was clipped by 0 bases and J by 0 bases, with 2 bases between them. The CDR3 consists of 14 residues. Germline CDR1 LGHNA, CDR2 YSLEER.

The CDR3 region is CSVDRGTTEAFF. Here the CDR3 DNA reads TGCAGCGTTGACAGGGGGACGACTGAAGCTTTCTTT. This rearrangement joins TRBV29-1 to TRBJ1-1, with 7 bases matching TRBD1. CDR3 size: 12 residues. CDR1 SQVTM and CDR2 ANQGSEA come from the germline V gene. V was pared by 3 bases and J by 5 bases, with 3 bases of the junction left unmatched.

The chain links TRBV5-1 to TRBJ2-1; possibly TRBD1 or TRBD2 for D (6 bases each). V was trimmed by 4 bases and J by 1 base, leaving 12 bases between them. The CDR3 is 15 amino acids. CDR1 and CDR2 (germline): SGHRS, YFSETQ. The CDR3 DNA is TGCGCCAGCAGCGATGGGGGGACATCCTACAATGAGCAGTTCTTC. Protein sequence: CASSDGGTSYNEQFF.

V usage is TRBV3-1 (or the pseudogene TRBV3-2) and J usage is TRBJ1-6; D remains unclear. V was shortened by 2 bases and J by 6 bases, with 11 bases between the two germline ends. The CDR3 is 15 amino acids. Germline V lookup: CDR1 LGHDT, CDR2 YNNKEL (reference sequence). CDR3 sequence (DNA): TGTGCCAGCAGCCAATTACCGTCGGCTAATTCACCCCTCCACTTT. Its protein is CASSQLPSANSPLHF.

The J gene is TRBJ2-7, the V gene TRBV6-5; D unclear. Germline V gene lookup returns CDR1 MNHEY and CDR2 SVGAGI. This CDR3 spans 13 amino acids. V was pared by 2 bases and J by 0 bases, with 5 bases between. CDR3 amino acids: CASSYEASYEQYF. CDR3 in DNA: TGTGCCAGCAGTTACGAGGCCTCCTACGAGCAGTACTTC.

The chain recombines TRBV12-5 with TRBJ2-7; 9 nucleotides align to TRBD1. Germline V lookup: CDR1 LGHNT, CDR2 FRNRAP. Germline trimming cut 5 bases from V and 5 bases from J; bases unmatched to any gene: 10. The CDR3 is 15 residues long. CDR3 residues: CASGTHQDRGHEQYF. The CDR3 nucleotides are TGTGCTAGTGGTACCCACCAGGACAGGGGCCACGAGCAGTACTTC.

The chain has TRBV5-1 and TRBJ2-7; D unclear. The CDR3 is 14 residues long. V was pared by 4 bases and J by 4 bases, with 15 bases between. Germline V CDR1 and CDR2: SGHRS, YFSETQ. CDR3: CASSGLSREYEQYF. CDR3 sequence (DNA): TGCGCCAGCAGCGGTCTGTCTAGGGAATACGAGCAGTACTTC.

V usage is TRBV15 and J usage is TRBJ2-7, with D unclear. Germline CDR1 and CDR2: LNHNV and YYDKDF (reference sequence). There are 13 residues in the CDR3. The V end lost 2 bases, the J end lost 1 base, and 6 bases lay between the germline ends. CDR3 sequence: CATSRSSSYEQYF. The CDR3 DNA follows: TGTGCCACCAGCAGATCTTCTTCCTACGAGCAGTACTTC.

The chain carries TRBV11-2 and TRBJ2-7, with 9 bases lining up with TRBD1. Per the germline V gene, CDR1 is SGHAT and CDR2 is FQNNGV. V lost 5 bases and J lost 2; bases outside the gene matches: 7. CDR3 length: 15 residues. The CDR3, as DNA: TGTGCCAGCAGCGTCCGGGACAGGGCCACCTACGAGCAGTACTTC. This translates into CASSVRDRATYEQYF.

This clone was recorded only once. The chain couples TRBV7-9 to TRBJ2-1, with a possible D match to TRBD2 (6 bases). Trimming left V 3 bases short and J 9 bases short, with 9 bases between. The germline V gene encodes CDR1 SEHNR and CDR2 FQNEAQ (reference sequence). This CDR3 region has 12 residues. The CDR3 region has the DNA TGTGCCAGCAGCTTTGGGACTCGTGAGCAGTTCTTC. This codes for CASSFGTREQFF.

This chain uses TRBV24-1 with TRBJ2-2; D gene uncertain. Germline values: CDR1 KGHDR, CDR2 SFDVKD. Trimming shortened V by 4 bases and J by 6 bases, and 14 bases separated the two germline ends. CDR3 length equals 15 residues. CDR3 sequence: CATSETGRSAGELFF. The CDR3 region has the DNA TGTGCCACCAGTGAGACGGGTCGGAGCGCCGGGGAGCTGTTTTTT.

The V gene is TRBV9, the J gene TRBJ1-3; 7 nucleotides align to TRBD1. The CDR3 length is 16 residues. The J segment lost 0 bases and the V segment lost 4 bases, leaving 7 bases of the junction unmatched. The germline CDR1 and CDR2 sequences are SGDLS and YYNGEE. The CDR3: CASSPPGTDSGNTIYF. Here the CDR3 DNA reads TGTGCCAGCAGCCCACCCGGGACAGACTCTGGAAACACCATATATTTT.

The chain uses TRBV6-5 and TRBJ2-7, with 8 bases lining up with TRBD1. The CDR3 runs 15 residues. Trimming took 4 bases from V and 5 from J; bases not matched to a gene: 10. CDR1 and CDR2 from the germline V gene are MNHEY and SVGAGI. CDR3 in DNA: TGTGCCAGCAGTTCCCCGACAGGGGTGAGACACGAGCAGTACTTC. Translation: CASSSPTGVRHEQYF.

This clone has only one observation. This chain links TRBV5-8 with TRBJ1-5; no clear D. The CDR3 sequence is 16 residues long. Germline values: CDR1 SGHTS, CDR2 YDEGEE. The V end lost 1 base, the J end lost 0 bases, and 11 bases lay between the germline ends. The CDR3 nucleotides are TGTGCCAGCAGCTTGAAGGCATTCTATAGCAATCAGCCCCAGCATTTT. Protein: CASSLKAFYSNQPQHF.

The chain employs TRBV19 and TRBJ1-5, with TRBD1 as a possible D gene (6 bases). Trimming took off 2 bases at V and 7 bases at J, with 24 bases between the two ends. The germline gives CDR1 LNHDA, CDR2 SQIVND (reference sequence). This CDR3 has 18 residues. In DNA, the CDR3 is TGTGCCAGTAGTATAACGGATTTTTGGGGGCCTGGCTGGCAGCCCCAGCATTTT. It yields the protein CASSITDFWGPGWQPQHF. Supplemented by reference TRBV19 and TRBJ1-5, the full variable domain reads DGGITQSPKYLFRKEGQNVTLSCEQNLNHDAMYWYRQDPGQGLRLIYYSQIVNDFQKGDIAEGYSVSREKKESFPLTVTSAQKNPTAFYLCASSITDFWGPGWQPQHFGDGTRLSIL.

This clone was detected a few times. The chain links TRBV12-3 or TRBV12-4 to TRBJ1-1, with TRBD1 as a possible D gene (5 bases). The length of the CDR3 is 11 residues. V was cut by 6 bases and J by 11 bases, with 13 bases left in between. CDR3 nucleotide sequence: TGTGCCAGCAGCCCCGGCGGGGGGGCTTTCTTT. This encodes CASSPGGGAFF.

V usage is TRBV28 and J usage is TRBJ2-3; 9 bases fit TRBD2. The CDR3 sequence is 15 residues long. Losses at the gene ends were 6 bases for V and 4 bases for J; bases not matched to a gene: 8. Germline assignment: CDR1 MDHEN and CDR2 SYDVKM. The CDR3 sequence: CASSLSGSVADTQYF. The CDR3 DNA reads TGTGCCAGCAGCCTTAGCGGGAGCGTCGCAGATACGCAGTATTTT.

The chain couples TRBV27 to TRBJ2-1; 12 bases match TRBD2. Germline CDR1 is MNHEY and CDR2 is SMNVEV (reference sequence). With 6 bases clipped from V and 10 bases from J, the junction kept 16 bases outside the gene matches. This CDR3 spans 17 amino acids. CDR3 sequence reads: CASSHPGLAGPLEEQFF. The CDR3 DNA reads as TGTGCCAGCAGCCACCCGGGACTAGCGGGTCCCCTCGAAGAGCAGTTCTTC.

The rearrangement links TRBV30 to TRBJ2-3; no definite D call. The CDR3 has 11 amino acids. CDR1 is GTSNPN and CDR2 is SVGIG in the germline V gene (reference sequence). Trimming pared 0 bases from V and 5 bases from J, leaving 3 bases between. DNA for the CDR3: TGTGCCTGGAGTGTTGTAGATACGCAGTATTTT. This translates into CAWSVVDTQYF.

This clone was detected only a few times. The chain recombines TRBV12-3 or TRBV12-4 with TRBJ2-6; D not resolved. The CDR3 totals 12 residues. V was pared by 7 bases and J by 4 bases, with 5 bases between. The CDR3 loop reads CASNKGANVLTF. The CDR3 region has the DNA TGTGCCAGCAACAAAGGGGCCAACGTCCTGACTTTC.

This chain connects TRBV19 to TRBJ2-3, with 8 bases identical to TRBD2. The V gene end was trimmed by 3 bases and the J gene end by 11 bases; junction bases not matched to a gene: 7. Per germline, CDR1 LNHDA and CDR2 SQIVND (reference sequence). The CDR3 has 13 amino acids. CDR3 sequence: CASSIGREVGQYF. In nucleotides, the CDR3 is TGTGCCAGTAGTATTGGGCGGGAGGTCGGGCAGTATTTT.

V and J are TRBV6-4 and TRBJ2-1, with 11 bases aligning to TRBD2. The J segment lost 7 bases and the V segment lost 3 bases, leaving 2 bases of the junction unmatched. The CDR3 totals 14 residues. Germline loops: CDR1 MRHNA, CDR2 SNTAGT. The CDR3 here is CASSERTSGNEQFF. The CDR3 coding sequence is TGTGCCAGCAGTGAACGGACTAGCGGGAATGAGCAGTTCTTC.

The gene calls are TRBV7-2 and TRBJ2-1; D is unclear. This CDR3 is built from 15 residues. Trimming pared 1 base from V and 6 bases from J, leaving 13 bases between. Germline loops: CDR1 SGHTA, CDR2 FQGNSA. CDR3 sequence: CASSLGLRNFNEQFF. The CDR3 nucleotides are TGTGCCAGCAGCTTAGGGCTCCGGAACTTCAATGAGCAGTTCTTC.